This T cell receptor beta chain was documented in a study of T cells in Graves' hyperthyroidism and ophthalmopathy. Study-level points and caveats: Patients with ophthalmopathy were separated from those with stable hyperthyroidism by a 13 V-J model.

At least ten counts were recorded for this clonotype. The antigen remains undetermined. The CDR3 totals 13 residues. Germline V CDR1 and CDR2: LNHNV, YYDKDF (reference sequence). Trimming pared 3 bases from V and 6 bases from J, leaving 9 bases between. Diagnosis of hyperthyroidism was new in patients aged 18 to 65, and its duration was under 2 months. Diagnoses were established using clinical symptoms, serum thyroxine and TRAb, thyroid ultrasound and orbital computed tomography. Amplification of TCR beta CDR3 regions was performed using RNA transcripts as template. When the TCR CDR3 underwent first-round RT-PCR, the HTBI primer set was used. TCRdb ran MiXCR on the multiplex PCR reads and lists one entry per CDR3 protein. The sample lists some 600,000 distinct CDR3 sequences; roughly 50% were seen once.

This receptor was identified in a woman between 18 and 29 years old with Graves' hyperthyroidism. This chain links TRBV15 with TRBJ1-5, with a possible D match to TRBD1 (6 bases). The specimen sequenced was peripheral blood or thyroid tissue (not recorded which). As DNA, the CDR3 is TGTGCCACCAGCAGGGGGGCCGCTCAGCCCCAGCATTTT. It translates to CATSRGAAQPQHF.